A single T cell receptor beta chain is shown here with its context. Its matching antigen is unknown. The sample is drawn from a study of T-cell memory formation after mild COVID-19. The study, taken as a whole, reports: The SARS-CoV-2 specificity of second-wave clones reaching peak at day 37 remained unverified. A subset of responding clones appeared in pre-infection memory, suggesting cross-reactive memory joined. Contracting clones localized mainly to CM and EM when CD4+ and mainly to EMRA when CD8+.

Germline assignment: CDR1 SGHDT and CDR2 YYEEEE. After removal of 0 bases from V and 5 bases from J, the junction contained 7 bases not matched to a gene. There are 16 residues in the CDR3. TCRdb analysed the 5' RACE reads with MiXCR anew, one entry per CDR3 protein. The sample lists some 440,000 distinct CDR3 sequences; around a quarter were seen once. Sample: PBMCs or a T cell subset sorted from them (not recorded which). The receptor was isolated from an adult woman who had mild COVID-19 (a few samples of this study predate the infection). Cell type and time point are not known. The chain carries TRBV5-6 and TRBJ2-1, with 8 nucleotides matching TRBD1. The CDR3 coding sequence is TGTGCCAGCAGCTTGGGGCCTGGACAGGGAAACAATGAGCAGTTCTTC. Translation: CASSLGPGQGNNEQFF.